This TCR beta chain stems from a study of T cells in localized non-small cell lung cancer. Assay used: immunoSEQ multiplex PCR; TCRdb lists only in-frame clones, some missing. The sample has 72,000 or so clones, approximately 84% seen once. With respect to this clone: Antigen: not known.

Study observations and caveats: In adjacent lung, a median around 55 of the top 100 tumor clones were found.

The length of the CDR3 is 14 residues. Per the germline V gene, CDR1 is MNHEY and CDR2 is SMNVEV (reference sequence). Trimming took off 3 bases at V and 0 bases at J, with 7 bases between the two ends. The chain employs TRBV27 and TRBJ2-3; D uncertain. The sequence derives from an older female donor with stage I lung adenocarcinoma. The material was peripheral blood, obtained before any cancer treatment. CDR3 sequence reads: CASSLAASTDTQYF. The CDR3 coding sequence is TGTGCCAGCAGTTTGGCGGCTAGCACAGATACGCAGTATTTT.